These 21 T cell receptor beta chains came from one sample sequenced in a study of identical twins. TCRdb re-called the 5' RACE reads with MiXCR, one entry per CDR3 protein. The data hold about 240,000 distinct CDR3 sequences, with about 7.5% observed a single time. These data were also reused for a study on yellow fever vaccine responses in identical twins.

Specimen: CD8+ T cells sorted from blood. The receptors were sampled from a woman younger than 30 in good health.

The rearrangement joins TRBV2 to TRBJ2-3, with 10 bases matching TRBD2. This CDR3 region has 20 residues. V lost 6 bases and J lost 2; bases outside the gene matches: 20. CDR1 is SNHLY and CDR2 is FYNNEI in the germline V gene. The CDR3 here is CASRTKREGLLRLFTDTQYF. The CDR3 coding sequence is TGTGCCAGCAGAACCAAGCGGGAGGGCCTTCTTCGATTATTCACAGATACGCAGTATTTT.

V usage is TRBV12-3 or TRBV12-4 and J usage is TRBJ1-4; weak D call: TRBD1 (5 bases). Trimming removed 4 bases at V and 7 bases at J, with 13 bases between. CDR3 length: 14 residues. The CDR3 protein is CASSSTASGEKLFF. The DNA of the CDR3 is TGTGCCAGCAGTTCGACAGCCTCCGGTGAAAAACTGTTTTTT.

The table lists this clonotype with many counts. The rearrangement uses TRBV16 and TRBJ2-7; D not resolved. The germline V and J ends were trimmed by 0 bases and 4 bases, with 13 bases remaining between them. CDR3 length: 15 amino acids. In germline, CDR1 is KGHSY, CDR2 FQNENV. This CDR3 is CASSQSIANLYEQYF. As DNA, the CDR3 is TGTGCCAGCAGCCAATCGATCGCGAATCTGTACGAGCAGTACTTC.

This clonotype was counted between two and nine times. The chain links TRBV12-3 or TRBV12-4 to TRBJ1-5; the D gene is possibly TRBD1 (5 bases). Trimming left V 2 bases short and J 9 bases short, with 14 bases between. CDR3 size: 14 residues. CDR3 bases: TGTGCCAGCAGTTTAAACCCCGACAGCCTGCCCCAGCATTTT. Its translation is CASSLNPDSLPQHF.

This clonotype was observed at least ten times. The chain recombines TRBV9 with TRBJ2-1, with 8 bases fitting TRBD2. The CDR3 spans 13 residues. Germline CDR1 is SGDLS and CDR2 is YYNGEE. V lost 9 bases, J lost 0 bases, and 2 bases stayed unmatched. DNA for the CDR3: TGTGCCACGGGGGGGGGCTCCTACAATGAGCAGTTCTTC. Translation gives CATGGGSYNEQFF.

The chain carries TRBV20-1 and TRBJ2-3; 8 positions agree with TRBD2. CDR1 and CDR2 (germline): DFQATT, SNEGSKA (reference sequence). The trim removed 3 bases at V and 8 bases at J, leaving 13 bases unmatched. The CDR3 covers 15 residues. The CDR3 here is CSASKLAVEGRTQYF. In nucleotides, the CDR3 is TGCAGTGCTAGTAAACTAGCGGTGGAAGGGCGTACGCAGTATTTT.

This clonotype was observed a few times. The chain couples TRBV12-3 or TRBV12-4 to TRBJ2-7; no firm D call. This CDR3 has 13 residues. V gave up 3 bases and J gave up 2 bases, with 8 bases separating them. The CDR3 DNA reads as TGTGCCAGCAGTTTCGGATATACCTACGAGCAGTACTTC. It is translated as CASSFGYTYEQYF.

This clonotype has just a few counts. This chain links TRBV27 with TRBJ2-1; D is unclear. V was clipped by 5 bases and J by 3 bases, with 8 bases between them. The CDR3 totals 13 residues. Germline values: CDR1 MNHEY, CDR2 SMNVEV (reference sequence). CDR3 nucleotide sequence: TGTGCCAGCAGTGCCCCAGGCTACAATGAGCAGTTCTTC. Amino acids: CASSAPGYNEQFF.

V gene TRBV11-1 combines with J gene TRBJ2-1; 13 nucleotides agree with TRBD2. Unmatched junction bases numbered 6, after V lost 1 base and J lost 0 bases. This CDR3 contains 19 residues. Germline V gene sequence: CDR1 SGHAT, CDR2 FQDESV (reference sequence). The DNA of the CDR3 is TGTGCCAGCAGCTTAGGACTAGCGGGGGGCGCCAGCTCCTACAATGAGCAGTTCTTC. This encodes CASSLGLAGGASSYNEQFF. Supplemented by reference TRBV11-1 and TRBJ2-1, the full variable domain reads EAEVAQSPRYKITEKSQAVAFWCDPISGHATLYWYRQILGQGPELLVQFQDESVVDDSQLPKDRFSAERLKGVDSTLKIQPAELGDSAMYLCASSLGLAGGASSYNEQFFGPGTRLTVL.

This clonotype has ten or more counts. Written as DNA, the CDR3 is TGTGCCAGCAGCCCAAGACTAGCGGGAGGTGACAATGAGCAGTTCTTC. Translated, it gives CASSPRLAGGDNEQFF. This rearrangement joins TRBV14 to TRBJ2-1, with 13 positions matching TRBD2. Trimming cost V 4 bases and J 5 bases; bases outside gene matches: 5. The CDR3 extends over 16 amino acids. Per the germline V gene, CDR1 is SGHDN and CDR2 is FVKESK. Supplemented by reference TRBV14 and TRBJ2-1, the full variable domain reads EAGVTQFPSHSVIEKGQTVTLRCDPISGHDNLYWYRRVMGKEIKFLLHFVKESKQDESGMPNNRFLAERTGGTYSTLKVQPAELEDSGVYFCASSPRLAGGDNEQFFGPGTRLTVL.

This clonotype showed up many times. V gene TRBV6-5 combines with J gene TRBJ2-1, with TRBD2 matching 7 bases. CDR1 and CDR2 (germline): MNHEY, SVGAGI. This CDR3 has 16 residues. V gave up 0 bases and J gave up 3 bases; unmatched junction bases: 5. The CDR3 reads CASSYSGSGVYNEQFF. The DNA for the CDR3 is TGTGCCAGCAGTTACTCGGGAAGCGGGGTCTACAATGAGCAGTTCTTC.

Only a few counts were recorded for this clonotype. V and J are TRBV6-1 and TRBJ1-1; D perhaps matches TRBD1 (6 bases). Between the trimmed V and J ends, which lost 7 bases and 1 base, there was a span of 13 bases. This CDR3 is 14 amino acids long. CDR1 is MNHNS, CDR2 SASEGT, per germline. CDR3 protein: CASTRSGENTEAFF. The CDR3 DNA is TGTGCCAGCACGCGGTCAGGGGAGAACACTGAAGCTTTCTTT.

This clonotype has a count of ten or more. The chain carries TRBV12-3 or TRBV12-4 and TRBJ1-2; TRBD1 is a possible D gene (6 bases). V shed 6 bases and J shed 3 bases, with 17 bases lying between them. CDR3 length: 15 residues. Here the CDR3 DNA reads TGTGCCAGCAGGGGGACGGACAGTCCTCACTATGGCTACACCTTC. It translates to CASRGTDSPHYGYTF.

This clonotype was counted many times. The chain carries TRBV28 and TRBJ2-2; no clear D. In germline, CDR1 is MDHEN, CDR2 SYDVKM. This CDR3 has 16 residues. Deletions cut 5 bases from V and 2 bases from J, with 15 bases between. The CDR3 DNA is TGTGCCAGCAGTACTCTTCCGGGTCTAAACACCGGGGAGCTGTTTTTT. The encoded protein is CASSTLPGLNTGELFF.

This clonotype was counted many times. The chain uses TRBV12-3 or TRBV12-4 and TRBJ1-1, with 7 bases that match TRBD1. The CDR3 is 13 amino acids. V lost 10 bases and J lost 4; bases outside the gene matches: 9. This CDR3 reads CATRGTEGTEAFF. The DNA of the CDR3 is TGTGCCACTCGAGGGACAGAAGGCACTGAAGCTTTCTTT.

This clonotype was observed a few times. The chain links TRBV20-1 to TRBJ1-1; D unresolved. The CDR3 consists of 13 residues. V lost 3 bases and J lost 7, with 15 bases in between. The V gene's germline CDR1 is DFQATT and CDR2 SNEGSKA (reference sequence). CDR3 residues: CSASVGFLHEAFF. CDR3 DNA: TGCAGTGCTAGTGTCGGGTTCCTACATGAAGCTTTCTTT.

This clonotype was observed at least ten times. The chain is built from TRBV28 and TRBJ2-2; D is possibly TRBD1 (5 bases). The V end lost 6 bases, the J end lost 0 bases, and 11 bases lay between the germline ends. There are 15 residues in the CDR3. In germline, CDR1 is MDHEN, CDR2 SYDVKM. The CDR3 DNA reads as TGTGCCAGCAGGGCAGGGTTCGCGAACACCGGGGAGCTGTTTTTT. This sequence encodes CASRAGFANTGELFF.

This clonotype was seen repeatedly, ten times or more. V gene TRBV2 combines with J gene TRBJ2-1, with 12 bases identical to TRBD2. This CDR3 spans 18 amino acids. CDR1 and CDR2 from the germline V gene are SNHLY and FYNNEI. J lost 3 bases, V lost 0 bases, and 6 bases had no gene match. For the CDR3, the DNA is TGTGCCAGCAGTGAAGCGCTCGAGACTAGCGGGGGCTACAATGAGCAGTTCTTC. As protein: CASSEALETSGGYNEQFF.

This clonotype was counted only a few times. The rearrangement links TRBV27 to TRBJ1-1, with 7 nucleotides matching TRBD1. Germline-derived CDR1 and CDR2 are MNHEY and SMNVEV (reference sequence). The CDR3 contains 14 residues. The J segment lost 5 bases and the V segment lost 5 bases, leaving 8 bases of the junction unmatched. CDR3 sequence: CASSQNRGWTEAFF. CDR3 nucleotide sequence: TGTGCCAGCAGTCAGAACAGGGGATGGACTGAAGCTTTCTTT.

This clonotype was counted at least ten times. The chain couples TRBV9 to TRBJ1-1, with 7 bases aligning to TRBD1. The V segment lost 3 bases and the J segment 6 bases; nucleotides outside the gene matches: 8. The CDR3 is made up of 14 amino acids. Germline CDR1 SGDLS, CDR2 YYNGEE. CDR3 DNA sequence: TGTGCCAGCAGCGGGGCCGGGACAGTGGCTGAAGCTTTCTTT. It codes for CASSGAGTVAEAFF.

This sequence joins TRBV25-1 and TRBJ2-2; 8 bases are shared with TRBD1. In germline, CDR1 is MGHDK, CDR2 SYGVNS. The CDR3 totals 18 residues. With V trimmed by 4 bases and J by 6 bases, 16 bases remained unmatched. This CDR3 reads CASSGMGQDKAQPGELFF. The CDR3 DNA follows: TGTGCCAGCAGTGGGATGGGACAGGACAAGGCTCAGCCCGGGGAGCTGTTTTTT.